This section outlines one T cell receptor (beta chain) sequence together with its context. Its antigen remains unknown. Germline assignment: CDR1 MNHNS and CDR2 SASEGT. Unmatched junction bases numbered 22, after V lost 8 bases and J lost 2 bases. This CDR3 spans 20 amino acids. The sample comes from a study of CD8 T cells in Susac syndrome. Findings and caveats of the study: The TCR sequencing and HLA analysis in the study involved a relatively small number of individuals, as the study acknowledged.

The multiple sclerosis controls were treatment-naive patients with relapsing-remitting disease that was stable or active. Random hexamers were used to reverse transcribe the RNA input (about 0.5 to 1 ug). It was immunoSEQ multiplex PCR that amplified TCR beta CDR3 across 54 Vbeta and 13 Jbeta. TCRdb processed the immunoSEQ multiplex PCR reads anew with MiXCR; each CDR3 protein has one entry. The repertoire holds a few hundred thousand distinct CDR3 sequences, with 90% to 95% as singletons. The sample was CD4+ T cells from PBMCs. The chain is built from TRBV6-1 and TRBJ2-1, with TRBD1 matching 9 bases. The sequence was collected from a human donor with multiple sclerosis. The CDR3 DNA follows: TGTGCCAGCCTTGCTGGTCAGGGACAGGGTTTTGGGAGGACCTACAATGAGCAGTTCTTC. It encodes CASLAGQGQGFGRTYNEQFF.